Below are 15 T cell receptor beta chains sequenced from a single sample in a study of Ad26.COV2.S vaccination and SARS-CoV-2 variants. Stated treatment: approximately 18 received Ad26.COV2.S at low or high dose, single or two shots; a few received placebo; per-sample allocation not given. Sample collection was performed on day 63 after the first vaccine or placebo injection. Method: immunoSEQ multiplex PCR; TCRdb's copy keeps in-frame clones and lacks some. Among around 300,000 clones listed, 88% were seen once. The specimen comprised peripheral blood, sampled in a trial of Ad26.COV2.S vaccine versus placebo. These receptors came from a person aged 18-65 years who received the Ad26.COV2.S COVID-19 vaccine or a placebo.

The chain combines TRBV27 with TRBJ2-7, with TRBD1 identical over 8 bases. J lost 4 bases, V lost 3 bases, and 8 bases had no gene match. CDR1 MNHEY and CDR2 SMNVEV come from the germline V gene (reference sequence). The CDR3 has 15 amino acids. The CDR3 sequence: CASSFGQGALYEQYF. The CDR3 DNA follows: TGTGCCAGCAGTTTTGGGCAGGGGGCTCTGTACGAGCAGTACTTC.

This chain's CDR3 is CASRLVRNSGNTIYF. The CDR3 DNA reads as TGTGCCAGCAGGTTGGTCAGGAATTCTGGAAACACCATATATTTT. The chain has TRBV28 and TRBJ1-3, with D unresolved. V was trimmed by 6 bases and J by 1 base, leaving 13 bases between them. This CDR3 has 15 amino acids. Germline assignment: CDR1 MDHEN and CDR2 SYDVKM.

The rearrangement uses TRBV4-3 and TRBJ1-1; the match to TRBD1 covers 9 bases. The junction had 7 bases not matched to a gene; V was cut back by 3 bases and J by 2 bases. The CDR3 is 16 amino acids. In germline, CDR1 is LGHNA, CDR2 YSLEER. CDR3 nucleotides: TGCGCCAGCAGCCAGAGGACAGGGGTTAGAAACACTGAAGCTTTCTTT. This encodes CASSQRTGVRNTEAFF.

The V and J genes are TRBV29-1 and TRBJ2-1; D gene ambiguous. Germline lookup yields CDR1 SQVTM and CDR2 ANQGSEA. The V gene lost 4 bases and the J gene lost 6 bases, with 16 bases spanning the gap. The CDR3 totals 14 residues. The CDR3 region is CSVAVALNGNEQFF. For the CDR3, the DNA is TGCAGCGTTGCGGTGGCCCTTAACGGCAATGAGCAGTTCTTC.

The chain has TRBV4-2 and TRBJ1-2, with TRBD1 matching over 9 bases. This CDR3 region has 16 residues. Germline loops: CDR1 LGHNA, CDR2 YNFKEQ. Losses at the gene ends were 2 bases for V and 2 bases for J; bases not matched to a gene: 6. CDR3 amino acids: CASSQRAGTGNYGYTF. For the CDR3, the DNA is TGTGCCAGCAGCCAACGGGCCGGGACAGGGAACTATGGCTACACCTTC.

The CDR3 region is CASSSHQQGAYGYTF. The DNA of the CDR3 is TGTGCCAGCAGTTCCCACCAACAGGGGGCTTATGGCTACACCTTC. The rearrangement uses TRBV7-8 and TRBJ1-2; 9 bases line up with TRBD1. The CDR3 is 15 amino acids. Germline assignment: CDR1 SGHVS and CDR2 FQNEAQ. Trimming removed 6 bases from V and 5 bases from J; junction bases left unmatched: 10.

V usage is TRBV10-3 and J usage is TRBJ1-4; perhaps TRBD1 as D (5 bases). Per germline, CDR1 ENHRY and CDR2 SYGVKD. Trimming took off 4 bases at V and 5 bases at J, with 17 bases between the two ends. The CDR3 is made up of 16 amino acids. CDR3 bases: TGTGCCATCAGTGTAGGGGCAGGTGGGATAAATGAAAAACTGTTTTTT. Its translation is CAISVGAGGINEKLFF.

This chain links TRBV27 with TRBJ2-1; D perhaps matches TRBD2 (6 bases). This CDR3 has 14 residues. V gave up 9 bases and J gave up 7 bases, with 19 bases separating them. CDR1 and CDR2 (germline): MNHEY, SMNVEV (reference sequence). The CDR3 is CASGLRPTFNEQFF. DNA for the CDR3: TGTGCCAGTGGACTACGACCCACGTTTAATGAGCAGTTCTTC.

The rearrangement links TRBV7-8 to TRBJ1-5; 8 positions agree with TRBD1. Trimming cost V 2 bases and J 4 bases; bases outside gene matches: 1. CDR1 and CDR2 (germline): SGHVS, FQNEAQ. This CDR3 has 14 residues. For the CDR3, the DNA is TGTGCCAGCAGCTTATACAGGGGGAATCAGCCCCAGCATTTT. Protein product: CASSLYRGNQPQHF.

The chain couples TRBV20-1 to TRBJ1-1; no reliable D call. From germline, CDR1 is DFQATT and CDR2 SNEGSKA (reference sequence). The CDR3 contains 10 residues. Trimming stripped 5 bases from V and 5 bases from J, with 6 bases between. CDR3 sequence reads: CSAPETEAFF. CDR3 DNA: TGCAGTGCTCCCGAGACTGAAGCTTTCTTT.

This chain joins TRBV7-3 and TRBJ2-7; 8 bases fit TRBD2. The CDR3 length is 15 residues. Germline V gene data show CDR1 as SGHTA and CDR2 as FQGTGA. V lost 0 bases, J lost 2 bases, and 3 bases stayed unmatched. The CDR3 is CASSLTPGGAYEQYF. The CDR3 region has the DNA TGTGCCAGCAGCTTAACGCCCGGGGGGGCCTACGAGCAGTACTTC.

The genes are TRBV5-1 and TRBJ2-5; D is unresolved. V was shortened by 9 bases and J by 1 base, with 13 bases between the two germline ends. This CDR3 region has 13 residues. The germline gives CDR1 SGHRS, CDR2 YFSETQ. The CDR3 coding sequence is TGCGCCACCTCGGAACGGATCCAAGAGACCCAGTACTTC. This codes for CATSERIQETQYF.

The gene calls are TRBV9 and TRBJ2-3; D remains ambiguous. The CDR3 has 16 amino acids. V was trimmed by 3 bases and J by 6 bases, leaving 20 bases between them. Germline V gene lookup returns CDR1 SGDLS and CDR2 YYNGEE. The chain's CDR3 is CASSGSSGPAADTQYF. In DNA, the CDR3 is TGTGCCAGCAGCGGATCATCGGGCCCCGCCGCGGATACGCAGTATTTT.

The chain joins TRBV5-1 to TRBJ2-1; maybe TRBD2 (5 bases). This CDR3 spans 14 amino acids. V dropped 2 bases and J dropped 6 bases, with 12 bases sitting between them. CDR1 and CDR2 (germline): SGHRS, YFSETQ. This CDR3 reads CASSFGGFSNEQFF. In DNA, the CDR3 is TGCGCCAGCAGCTTTGGCGGGTTCAGCAATGAGCAGTTCTTC.

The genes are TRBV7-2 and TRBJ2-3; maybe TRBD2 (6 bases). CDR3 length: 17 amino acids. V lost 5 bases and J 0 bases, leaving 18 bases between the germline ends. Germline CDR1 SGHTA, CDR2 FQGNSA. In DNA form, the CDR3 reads TGTGCCAGCAGCCGCCTGGGCGGGGCGATTAGCACAGATACGCAGTATTTT. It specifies CASSRLGGAISTDTQYF.